Here is one TCR beta chain with its context. Its antigen is unknown. Within one base of it there is no much larger clone, and no base qualities were kept. In this study, focal radiation therapy paired with CTLA-4 blockade (ipilimumab) was tested in patients who had chemo-refractory metastatic non-small-cell lung cancer. This specimen belongs to a study of radiotherapy plus CTLA-4 blockade in lung cancer listed by TCRdb under 2018. About the investigation overall: Among the enrolled patients, 15% to 20% had an objective response, and about 29% reached disease control. General conclusions and limits of the study: After treatment with radiotherapy and ipilimumab, TCR clones that came from tumors expanded in the peripheral blood. Early dynamic changes in blood T cell clones, together with increased serum interferon-beta after radiation, were reported as the strongest predictors of response.

The trim is 3 bases for V and 7 bases for J, with a gap of 14 bases between the germline ends. The CDR3, cysteine through phenylalanine, is 14 amino acids long. CDR3 DNA is the only sequence kept; it has 42 bases, read in frame from the first base. Taken from the germline V gene (reference sequence), the CDR1 and CDR2 loops are SGHKS and YYEKEE. The library was produced with the immunoSEQ multiplex PCR assay. TCRdb provides this immuneACCESS table in a form limited to in-frame rearrangements. Some clones are lacking; in checked studies, under half of them reflect an unresolved V gene, and why the rest are absent is not known. The sample table records tens of thousands of clones; 84% of these occur just once. Roughly 5% of the sample is taken by the ten largest.

Rearrangement joined TRBV5-5 to TRBJ2-1; too little of a D gene remains to name it. The TCR sequence derives from a human donor with non-small cell lung cancer whose response to radiotherapy plus ipilimumab could not be evaluated. The sequencing here drew on peripheral blood, taken from a patient treated with radiotherapy plus ipilimumab. The sequence in DNA is TGTGCCAGCAGCTCCCCGCTACGATCTAATGAGCAGTTCTTC. Its translation reads: CASSSPLRSNEQFF.